Described below is a single T cell receptor (beta chain) sequence and its context. CDR3 length: 12 amino acids. V gave up 6 bases and J gave up 8 bases; unmatched junction bases: 0. Germline lookup yields CDR1 MDHEN and CDR2 SYDVKM. The data were obtained in a study of blood T cell repertoires in COVID-19. Profiling relied on immunoSEQ multiplex PCR, and the TCRdb table lists in-frame clones only, not all of them. The sample has roughly 81,000 clones, 70% to 85% seen once. The receptor was derived from a woman at least 80 years old with COVID-19, enrolled during active disease. J is TRBJ1-4 and V is TRBV28; TRBD1 agrees at 10 bases. Input material: peripheral blood. The CDR3 coding sequence is TGTGCCAGCAGGACAGGGGGCGAAAAACTGTTTTTT. Translation: CASRTGGEKLFF. Full variable domain (remainder filled in from reference TRBV28 and TRBJ1-4): DVKVTQSSRYLVKRTGEKVFLECVQDMDHENMFWYRQDPGLGLRLIYFSYDVKMKEKGDIPEGYSVSREKKERFSLILESASTNQTSMYLCASRTGGEKLFFGSGTQLSVL.